This TCR beta chain was documented in a study of response to subunit inactivated influenza vaccine (dated by TCRdb to the late 2010s). Study-wide context: Deep quantitative profiling of the T cell receptor repertoire was used in the study to follow responses to a trivalent subunit inactivated influenza vaccine.

This clonotype was seen many times. No cognate antigen has been identified for it. Base qualities are not provided; no much larger clone lies one nucleotide away. What the authors observed across the whole study: It was suggested by the authors that each seasonal influenza vaccination may recruit only a limited number of new T cells.

Library preparation used RT-PCR. Sequencing was performed on an Illumina HiSeq 2500. The raw public data were reprocessed by TCRdb itself: fastp quality trimming at Q25, MiXCR clonotype calling, in-frame beta chains only. Each CDR3 protein appears once, grouped with its most common genes and DNA. This sample gives roughly 500,000 distinct CDR3 sequences in total; about 17% of them show up just once. The ten largest make up around 3% of the sample. V is cut by 10 bases and J by 3 bases, and the space between the germline ends is 16 bases. The germline V gene gives CDR1 as ENHRY and CDR2 as SYGVKD. Reading from cysteine to phenylalanine, the CDR3 counts 13 amino acids. Only the CDR3 DNA stays, 39 bases, in frame from base 1.

This TCR derives from a man aged 45-69 years who received an inactivated influenza vaccine. Donor details come from another sample of the same person, matched by shared clones. The source material was CD4+ T cells sorted from PBMCs, sampled around 25 months after vaccination. The chain couples TRBV10-3 to TRBJ2-7; perhaps TRBD2 is the D gene, with 6 bases matching. The CDR3: CATNRDSNYEQYF. At the DNA level, the sequence is TGTGCCACCAACCGGGACTCGAACTACGAGCAGTACTTC.